The 20 T cell receptor beta chains reported below all come from one sample, sequenced in a study of blood T cells in healthy people across ages. Then a second PCR, running about 6 to 12 cycles, was carried out with a sample-barcoded 5' primer and a J-beta primer mix. Using its own MiXCR run on the 5' RACE reads, TCRdb lists one record per CDR3 protein. Of under 850,000 distinct CDR3 sequences detected, under 40% appear once; the ten largest clones hold 10% to 15%. Source material: blood. The receptors originated from a man aged 18 to 30 in good health.

This chain joins TRBV4-3 and TRBJ2-3; TRBD2 agrees at 16 bases. The CDR3 is 17 residues long. The germline V gene encodes CDR1 LGHNA and CDR2 YSLEER. The junction had 4 bases not matched to a gene; V was cut back by 1 base and J by 6 bases. CDR3 amino acids: CASSQVGTSGGEDTQYF. For the CDR3, the DNA is TGCGCCAGCAGCCAAGTAGGGACTAGCGGGGGGGAGGATACGCAGTATTTT.

This clonotype has a single count. The rearrangement uses TRBV10-3 and TRBJ2-5; 15 bases align to TRBD2. V shed 6 bases, J shed 11 bases, and the junction held 19 bases outside the gene matches. The CDR3 runs to 18 residues. CDR1 is ENHRY and CDR2 is SYGVKD in the germline V gene. Here the CDR3 reads CAISIPKRTSGGVNEQYF. The CDR3 DNA follows: TGTGCCATCAGCATACCCAAGAGGACTAGCGGGGGGGTCAATGAGCAGTACTTC.

This rearrangement joins TRBV14 to TRBJ1-2; TRBD1 is a possible D gene (6 bases). The CDR3 has 17 amino acids. Trimming removed 1 base at V and 3 bases at J, with 18 bases between. Germline V gives CDR1 SGHDN, CDR2 FVKESK. The CDR3 is CASSQVSYGGSDYGYTF. The DNA of the CDR3 is TGTGCCAGCAGCCAAGTTAGTTACGGGGGCTCTGACTATGGCTACACCTTC.

This rearrangement joins TRBV7-2 to TRBJ2-3, with TRBD2 as a possible D gene (5 bases). Looked up from germline, CDR1 is SGHTA and CDR2 is FQGNSA. Between the trimmed V and J ends, which lost 4 bases and 4 bases, there was a span of 15 bases. The CDR3 is 15 residues long. The CDR3 loop reads CASSSGNGRSDTQYF. The CDR3 bases are TGTGCCAGCAGCTCTGGTAATGGGAGATCAGATACGCAGTATTTT.

J is TRBJ1-6 and V is TRBV5-1; D not resolved. Germline V gene lookup returns CDR1 SGHRS and CDR2 YFSETQ. The V gene lost 0 bases and the J gene lost 9 bases, with 13 bases spanning the gap. The CDR3 consists of 15 residues. CDR3 sequence: CASSLAGKGRSPLHF. CDR3 nucleotides: TGCGCCAGCAGCTTGGCCGGCAAGGGTCGTTCACCCCTCCACTTT.

The chain recombines TRBV4-1 with TRBJ2-1; 9 bases match TRBD1. The J call may be faulty, since TRBJ2-7 better matches the DNA end. The CDR3 loop spans 17 amino acids. CDR1 and CDR2 (germline): MGHRA, YSYEKL. The CDR3 region has the DNA TGCGCCAGCAGCCCAGACGGGACAGGGTCCTCCTACAATGAGCAGTACTTC. Protein sequence: CASSPDGTGSSYNEQYF.

This chain uses TRBV7-9 with TRBJ2-1, with D perhaps matching TRBD1 (5 bases). Per the germline V gene, CDR1 is SEHNR and CDR2 is FQNEAQ (reference sequence). V was pared by 1 base and J by 7 bases, with 14 bases between. The CDR3 runs 15 residues. The CDR3 spells CASSLGQGGENEQFF. The CDR3 DNA follows: TGTGCCAGCAGCTTAGGTCAGGGTGGCGAAAATGAGCAGTTCTTC.

The DNA for the CDR3 is TGTGCCAGCAGTGGGGGACTAGTGGGAAACAATGAGCAGTTCTTC. Translated, it gives CASSGGLVGNNEQFF. The chain employs TRBV12-3 or TRBV12-4 and TRBJ2-1; 8 positions agree with TRBD2. Losses at the gene ends were 5 bases for V and 5 bases for J; bases not matched to a gene: 8. This CDR3 has 15 amino acids.

This CDR3 reads CASTTGRGRETGELFF. In DNA, the CDR3 is TGCGCCAGCACCACCGGGCGCGGTCGCGAAACCGGGGAGCTGTTTTTT. This chain joins TRBV5-1 and TRBJ2-2; no firm D call. CDR1 SGHRS and CDR2 YFSETQ come from the germline V gene. V was trimmed by 6 bases and J by 5 bases, leaving 20 bases between them. This CDR3 region has 16 residues.

This chain connects TRBV18 to TRBJ2-1, with a possible D match to TRBD2 (5 bases). Germline-derived CDR1 and CDR2 are KGHSH and LQKENI. The V gene lost 0 bases and the J gene lost 4 bases, with 13 bases spanning the gap. The CDR3 totals 16 residues. The CDR3 DNA reads as TGTGCCAGCTCACCACCGGCGGGCCCGCGTTACAATGAGCAGTTCTTC. It codes for CASSPPAGPRYNEQFF.

This clonotype was counted ten times or more. This sequence joins TRBV5-1 and TRBJ2-1; tentative D call: TRBD1 (5 bases). Germline V lookup: CDR1 SGHRS, CDR2 YFSETQ. The CDR3 is 14 amino acids. V was cut by 0 bases and J by 10 bases, with 14 bases left in between. CDR3: CASSLDGAGREQFF. CDR3 nucleotide sequence: TGCGCCAGCAGCTTGGATGGGGCAGGTCGAGAGCAGTTCTTC. The entire variable domain, with the rest obtained from reference TRBV5-1 and TRBJ2-1, is as follows: KAGVTQTPRYLIKTRGQQVTLSCSPISGHRSVSWYQQTPGQGLQFLFEYFSETQRNKGNFPGRFSGRQFSNSRSEMNVSTLELGDSALYLCASSLDGAGREQFFGPGTRLTVL.

Here the CDR3 reads CASSLGASGGAYNEQFF. Here the CDR3 DNA reads TGCGCCAGCAGCTTAGGGGCTAGCGGGGGCGCCTACAATGAGCAGTTCTTC. The chain employs TRBV5-1 and TRBJ2-1; 10 positions match TRBD2. J was trimmed by 2 bases and V by 2 bases; bases with no gene match: 7. From germline, CDR1 is SGHRS and CDR2 YFSETQ. This CDR3 spans 17 amino acids.

This clonotype was recorded a few times. The chain has TRBV2 and TRBJ1-5; D ambiguous. Per the germline V gene, CDR1 is SNHLY and CDR2 is FYNNEI. The CDR3 length is 15 residues. V gave up 6 bases and J gave up 0 bases, with 12 bases separating them. The CDR3 region is CASRQRANSNQPQHF. In nucleotides, the CDR3 is TGTGCCAGCAGGCAAAGAGCCAATAGCAATCAGCCCCAGCATTTT.

There are a few counts of this clonotype. This rearrangement joins TRBV12-3 or TRBV12-4 to TRBJ1-1, with a possible D match to TRBD1 (6 bases). This CDR3 contains 13 residues. V gave up 5 bases and J gave up 6 bases, with 13 bases separating them. The CDR3 coding sequence is TGTGCCAGCAGTACAACAGGGCTGGCTGAAGCTTTCTTT. This gives the protein CASSTTGLAEAFF.

DNA for the CDR3: TGTGCCAGCGGATTACGCCCTACGGCCTACAATGAGCAGTACTTC. Amino acid sequence: CASGLRPTAYNEQYF. The genes are TRBV6-2 or TRBV6-3 and TRBJ2-1; no firm D call. The DNA end is more similar to TRBJ2-7, so the J call may be wrong. Germline V lookup: CDR1 MNHEY, CDR2 SVGEGT. The CDR3 is 15 residues long.

This clonotype showed up just a few times. The genes are TRBV7-3 and TRBJ2-3; D call uncertain. Trimming stripped 5 bases from V and 0 bases from J, with 15 bases between. The CDR3 has 16 residues. The V gene's germline CDR1 is SGHTA and CDR2 FQGTGA. The CDR3, as DNA: TGTGCCAGCAGCATCACGACACAGTATAGCACAGATACGCAGTATTTT. As protein: CASSITTQYSTDTQYF.

Note on this clonotype: A much larger clone differs by one base, so this may be a read error. The V and J genes are TRBV20-1 and TRBJ2-1; 8 bases are a match to TRBD1. From germline, CDR1 is DFQATT and CDR2 SNEGSKA (reference sequence). This CDR3 is 12 amino acids long. DNA of the CDR3: TGCAGACAGGGGGGCCCCTACAATAAGCAGTTCTTC. Translation: CRQGGPYNKQFF.

The J gene is TRBJ1-1, the V gene TRBV5-1, with unresolved D. CDR1 and CDR2 from the germline V gene are SGHRS and YFSETQ. V lost 0 bases and J lost 3, with 15 bases in between. The CDR3 runs 16 residues. CDR3: CASSLDTGSLYTEAFF. CDR3 nucleotides: TGCGCCAGCAGCTTGGATACGGGGAGTTTATACACTGAAGCTTTCTTT.

This clonotype appeared a few times. CDR3 nucleotide sequence: TGTGCCAGCAGTTACTCCAGGACTAGCGGGGGAACCTACGAGCAGTACTTC. Its protein product is CASSYSRTSGGTYEQYF. The chain uses TRBV6-5 and TRBJ2-7; 13 nucleotides line up with TRBD2. Germline CDR1 reads MNHEY; CDR2 reads SVGAGI. The CDR3 loop spans 17 amino acids. V lost 0 bases, J lost 2 bases, and 4 bases stayed unmatched.

This clonotype was seen only a few times. The chain carries TRBV15 and TRBJ2-5; weak D call: TRBD1 (5 bases). V was shortened by 0 bases and J by 5 bases, with 10 bases between the two germline ends. The length of the CDR3 is 14 residues. The germline gives CDR1 LNHNV, CDR2 YYDKDF (reference sequence). In DNA, the CDR3 is TGTGCCACCAGCAGAGATCGTTCAGGGGAGACCCAGTACTTC. Its translation is CATSRDRSGETQYF.